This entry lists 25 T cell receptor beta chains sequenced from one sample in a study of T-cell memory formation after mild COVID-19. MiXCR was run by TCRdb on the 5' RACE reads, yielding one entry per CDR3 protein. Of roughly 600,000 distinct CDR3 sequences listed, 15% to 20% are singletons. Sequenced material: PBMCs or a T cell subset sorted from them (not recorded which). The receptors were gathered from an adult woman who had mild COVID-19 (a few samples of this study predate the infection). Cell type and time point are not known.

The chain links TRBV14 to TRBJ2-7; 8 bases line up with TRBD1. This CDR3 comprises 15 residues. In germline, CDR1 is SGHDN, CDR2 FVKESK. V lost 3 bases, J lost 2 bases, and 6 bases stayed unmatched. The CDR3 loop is CASSQGVGQAYEQYF. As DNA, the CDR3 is TGTGCCAGCAGCCAGGGGGTGGGACAGGCCTACGAGCAGTACTTC.

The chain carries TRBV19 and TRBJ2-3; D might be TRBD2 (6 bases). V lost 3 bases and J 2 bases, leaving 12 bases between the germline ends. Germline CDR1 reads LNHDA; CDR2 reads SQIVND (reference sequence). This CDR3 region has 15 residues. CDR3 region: CASSIWEDATDTQYF. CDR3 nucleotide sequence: TGTGCCAGTAGTATTTGGGAGGATGCCACAGATACGCAGTATTTT.

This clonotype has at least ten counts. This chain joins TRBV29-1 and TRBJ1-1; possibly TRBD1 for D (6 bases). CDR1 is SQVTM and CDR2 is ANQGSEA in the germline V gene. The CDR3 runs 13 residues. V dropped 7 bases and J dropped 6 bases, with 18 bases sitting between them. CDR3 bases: TGCAGCGCCGGCGCCCGGGGGCATGCTGAAGCTTTCTTT. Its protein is CSAGARGHAEAFF. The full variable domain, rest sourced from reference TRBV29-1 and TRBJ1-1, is SAVISQKPSRDICQRGTSLTIQCQVDSQVTMMFWYRQQPGQSLTLIATANQGSEATYESGFVIDKFPISRPNLTFSTLTVSNMSPEDSSIYLCSAGARGHAEAFFGQGTRLTVV.

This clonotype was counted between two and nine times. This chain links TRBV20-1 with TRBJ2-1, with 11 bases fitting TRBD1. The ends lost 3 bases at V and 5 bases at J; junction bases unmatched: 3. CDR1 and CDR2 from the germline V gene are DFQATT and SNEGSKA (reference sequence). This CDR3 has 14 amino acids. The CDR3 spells CSARGQGVHNEQFF. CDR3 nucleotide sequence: TGCAGTGCTAGGGGACAGGGGGTTCACAATGAGCAGTTCTTC.

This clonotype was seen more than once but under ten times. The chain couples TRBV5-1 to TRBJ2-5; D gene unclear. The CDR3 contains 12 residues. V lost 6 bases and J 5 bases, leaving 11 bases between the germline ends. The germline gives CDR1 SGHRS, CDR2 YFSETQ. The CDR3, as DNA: TGCGCCAGCACACAGCTGGGGGAGACCCAGTACTTC. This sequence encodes CASTQLGETQYF.

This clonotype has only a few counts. CDR3 coding DNA: TGCGCCAGCAGCCAAGATCCCGGGACAGGGTTCTACGAGCAGTACTTC. Amino acids: CASSQDPGTGFYEQYF. The chain recombines TRBV4-1 with TRBJ2-7; the match to TRBD1 covers 9 bases. Trimming removed 0 bases from V and 3 bases from J; junction bases left unmatched: 6. CDR1 MGHRA and CDR2 YSYEKL come from the germline V gene. The CDR3 runs to 16 residues.

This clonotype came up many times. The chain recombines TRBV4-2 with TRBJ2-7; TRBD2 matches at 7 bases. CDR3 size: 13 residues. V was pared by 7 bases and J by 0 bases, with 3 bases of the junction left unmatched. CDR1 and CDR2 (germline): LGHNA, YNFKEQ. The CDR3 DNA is TGTGCCAGCACCGGGACTAACTCCTACGAGCAGTACTTC. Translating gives CASTGTNSYEQYF.

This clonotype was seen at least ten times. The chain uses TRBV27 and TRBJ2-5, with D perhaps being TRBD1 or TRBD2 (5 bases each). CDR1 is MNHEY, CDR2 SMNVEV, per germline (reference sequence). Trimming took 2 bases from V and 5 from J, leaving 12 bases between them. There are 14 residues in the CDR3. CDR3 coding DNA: TGTGCCAGCAGTTTAGGTGGGGGTGACGAGACCCAGTACTTC. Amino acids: CASSLGGGDETQYF.

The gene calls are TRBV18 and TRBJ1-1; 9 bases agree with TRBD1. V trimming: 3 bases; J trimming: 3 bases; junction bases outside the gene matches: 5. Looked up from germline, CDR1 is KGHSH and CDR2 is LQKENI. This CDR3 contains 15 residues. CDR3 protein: CASSPRDRVDTEAFF. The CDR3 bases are TGTGCCAGCTCACCCCGGGACAGGGTAGACACTGAAGCTTTCTTT.

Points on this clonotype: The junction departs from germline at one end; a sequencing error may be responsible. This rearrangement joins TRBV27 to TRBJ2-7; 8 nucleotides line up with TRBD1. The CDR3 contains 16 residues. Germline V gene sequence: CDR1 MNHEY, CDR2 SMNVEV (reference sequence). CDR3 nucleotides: TGTGCCAGCAGTTCCCTGGCCGGGACAGGCACCTACGATCAGTACTTC. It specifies CASSSLAGTGTYDQYF.

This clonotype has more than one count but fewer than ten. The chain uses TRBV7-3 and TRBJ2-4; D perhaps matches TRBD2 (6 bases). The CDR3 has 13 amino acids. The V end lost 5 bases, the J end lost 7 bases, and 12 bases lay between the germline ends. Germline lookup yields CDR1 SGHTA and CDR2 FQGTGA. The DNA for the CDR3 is TGTGCCAGCAGCCGGGACTCTTTGAACATTCAGTACTTC. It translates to CASSRDSLNIQYF.

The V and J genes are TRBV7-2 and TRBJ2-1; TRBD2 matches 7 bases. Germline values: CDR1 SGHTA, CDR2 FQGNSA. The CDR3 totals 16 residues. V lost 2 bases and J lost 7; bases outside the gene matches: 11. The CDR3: CASSLTSGMRSNEQFF. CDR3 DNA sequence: TGTGCCAGCAGCTTAACCAGCGGGATGAGATCGAATGAGCAGTTCTTC. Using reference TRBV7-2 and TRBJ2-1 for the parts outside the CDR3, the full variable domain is GAGVSQSPSNKVTEKGKDVELRCDPISGHTALYWYRQSLGQGLEFLIYFQGNSAPDKSGLPSDRFSAERTGGSVSTLTIQRTQQEDSAVYLCASSLTSGMRSNEQFFGPGTRLTVL.

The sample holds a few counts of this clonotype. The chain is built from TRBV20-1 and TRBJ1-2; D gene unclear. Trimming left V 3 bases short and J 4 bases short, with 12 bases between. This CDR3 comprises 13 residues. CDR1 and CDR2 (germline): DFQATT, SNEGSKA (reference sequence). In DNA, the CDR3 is TGCAGTGCTAGGACGGTCGGAGTCTATGGCTACACCTTC. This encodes CSARTVGVYGYTF.

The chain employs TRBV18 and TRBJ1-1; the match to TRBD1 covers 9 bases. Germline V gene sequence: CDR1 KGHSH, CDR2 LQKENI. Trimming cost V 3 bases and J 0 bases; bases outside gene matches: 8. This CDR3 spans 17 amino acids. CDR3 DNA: TGTGCCAGCTCACCCATTGACAGGGGGGACATGAACACTGAAGCTTTCTTT. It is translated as CASSPIDRGDMNTEAFF.

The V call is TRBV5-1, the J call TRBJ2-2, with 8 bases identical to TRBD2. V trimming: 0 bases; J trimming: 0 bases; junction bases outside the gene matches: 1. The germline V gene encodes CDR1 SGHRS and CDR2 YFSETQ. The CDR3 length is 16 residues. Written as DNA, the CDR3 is TGCGCCAGCAGCTTGGCGGGGGGGTCGAACACCGGGGAGCTGTTTTTT. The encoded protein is CASSLAGGSNTGELFF.

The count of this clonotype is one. The CDR3 is CASSFGDGGHYNSPLHF. The CDR3 bases are TGTGCCAGCAGTTTTGGGGACGGGGGCCATTATAATTCACCCCTCCACTTT. The chain combines TRBV27 with TRBJ1-6; D is possibly TRBD1 (6 bases). The V end lost 3 bases, the J end lost 4 bases, and 16 bases lay between the germline ends. The CDR3 has 17 amino acids. The germline gives CDR1 MNHEY, CDR2 SMNVEV (reference sequence).

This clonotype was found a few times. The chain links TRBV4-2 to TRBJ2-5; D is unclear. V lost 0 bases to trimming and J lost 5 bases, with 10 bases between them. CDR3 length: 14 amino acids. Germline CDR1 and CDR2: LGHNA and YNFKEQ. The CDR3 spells CASSQDDRVETQYF. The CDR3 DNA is TGTGCCAGCAGCCAAGATGATCGGGTGGAGACCCAGTACTTC.

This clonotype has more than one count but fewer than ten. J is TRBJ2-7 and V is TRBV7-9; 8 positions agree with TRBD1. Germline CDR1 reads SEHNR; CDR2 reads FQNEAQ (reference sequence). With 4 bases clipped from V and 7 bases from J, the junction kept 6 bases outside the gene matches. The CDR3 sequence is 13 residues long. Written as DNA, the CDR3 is TGTGCCAGCAGCTCCCGGACAGGGAAAGAGCAGTACTTC. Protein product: CASSSRTGKEQYF.

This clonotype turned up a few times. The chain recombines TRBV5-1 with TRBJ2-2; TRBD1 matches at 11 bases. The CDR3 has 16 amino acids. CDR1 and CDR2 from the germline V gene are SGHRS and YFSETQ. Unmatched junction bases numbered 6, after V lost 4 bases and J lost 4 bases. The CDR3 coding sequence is TGCGCCAGCAGCCACGCCGGGACAGGGGGCACCGGGGAGCTGTTTTTT. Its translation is CASSHAGTGGTGELFF.

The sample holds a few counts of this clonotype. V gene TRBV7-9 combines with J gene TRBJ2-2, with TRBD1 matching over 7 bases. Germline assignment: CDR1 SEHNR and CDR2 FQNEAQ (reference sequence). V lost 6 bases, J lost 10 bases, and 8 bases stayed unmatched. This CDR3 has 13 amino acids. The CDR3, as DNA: TGTGCCAGCAGGTCGGGACAGACTGAGGAGCTGTTTTTT. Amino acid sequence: CASRSGQTEELFF.

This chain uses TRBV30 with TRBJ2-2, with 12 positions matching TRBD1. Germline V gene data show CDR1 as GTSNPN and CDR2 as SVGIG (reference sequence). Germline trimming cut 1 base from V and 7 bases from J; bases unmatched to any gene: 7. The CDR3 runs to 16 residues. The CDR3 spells CAWSDLGQGAGGELFF. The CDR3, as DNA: TGTGCCTGGAGTGATCTGGGACAGGGGGCCGGCGGGGAGCTGTTTTTT.

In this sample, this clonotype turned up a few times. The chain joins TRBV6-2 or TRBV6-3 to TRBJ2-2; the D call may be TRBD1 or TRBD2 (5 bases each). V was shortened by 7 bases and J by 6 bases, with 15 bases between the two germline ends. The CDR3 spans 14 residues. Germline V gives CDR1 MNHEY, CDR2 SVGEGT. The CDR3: CASTNGAKAGELFF. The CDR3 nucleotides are TGTGCCAGCACCAACGGGGCGAAGGCCGGGGAGCTGTTTTTT.

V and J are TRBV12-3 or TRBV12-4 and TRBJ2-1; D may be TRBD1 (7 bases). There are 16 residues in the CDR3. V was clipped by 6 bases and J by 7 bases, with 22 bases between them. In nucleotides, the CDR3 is TGTGCCAGCAGCCTCGGGAGACAGGGTCTTCTAAATGAGCAGTTCTTC. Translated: CASSLGRQGLLNEQFF.

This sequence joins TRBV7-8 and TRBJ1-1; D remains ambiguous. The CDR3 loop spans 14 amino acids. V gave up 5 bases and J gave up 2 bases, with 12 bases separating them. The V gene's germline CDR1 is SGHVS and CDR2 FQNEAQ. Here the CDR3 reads CASSTTGINTEAFF. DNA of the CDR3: TGTGCCAGCAGCACAACCGGGATCAACACTGAAGCTTTCTTT.

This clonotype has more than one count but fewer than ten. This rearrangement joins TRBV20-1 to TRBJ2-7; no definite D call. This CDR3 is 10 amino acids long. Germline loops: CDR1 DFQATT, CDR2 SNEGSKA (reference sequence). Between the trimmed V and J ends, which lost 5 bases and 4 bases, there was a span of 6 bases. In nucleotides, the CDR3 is TGCAGTGCTGCCCGATACGAGCAGTACTTC. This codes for CSAARYEQYF.